This T cell receptor beta chain was observed in a study of blood T cell repertoires in COVID-19. On the study more broadly: Donors in the United States, Italy and Spain gave samples during acute or convalescent COVID-19.

The data were produced by immunoSEQ multiplex PCR, yet TCRdb's version contains in-frame clones alone and is incomplete. Of 400,000 to 450,000 clones in the sample, over 75% were seen once. Germline trimming cut 3 bases from V and 8 bases from J; bases unmatched to any gene: 10. Germline V gene data show CDR1 as DFQATT and CDR2 as SNEGSKA (reference sequence). CDR3 length: 14 residues. The TCR comes from a woman between 40 and 55 years old with COVID-19, enrolled during active disease. Sample: peripheral blood. J is TRBJ1-2 and V is TRBV20-1; 9 positions agree with TRBD1. The CDR3 DNA reads TGCAGTGCTAGTAAGGGACAGGGTGTTTGGGGCTACACCTTC. It codes for CSASKGQGVWGYTF.